The 7 T cell receptor beta chains in this list originate from one sample, sequenced in a study of human T cells and chemical hapten exposure. Time point reported: healthy volunteer bleed at 6 weeks. The total RNA was obtained from whole blood that was not fractionated. TCRdb recomputed calls from the RACE reads with MiXCR, one row per CDR3 protein. This sample carries 35,000 to 50,000 distinct CDR3 sequences, around 4% of them seen once, and the ten largest clones take around 5.7%. Sequencing was carried out using whole blood. The receptor set was obtained from a human donor in good health. Some clones in this sample may be carry-over from other donors' samples.

This clonotype showed up just a few times. This chain connects TRBV6-5 to TRBJ2-3; TRBD1 might be the D (6 bases). Trimming cost V 11 bases and J 11 bases, with 20 bases left between them. The CDR3 runs to 12 residues. The V gene's germline CDR1 is MNHEY and CDR2 SVGAGI. The CDR3 here is CACKGVGAGQYF. In DNA, the CDR3 is TGTGCCTGCAAAGGGGTGGGGGCAGGGCAGTATTTT.

This clonotype has ten or more counts. V and J are TRBV28 and TRBJ2-1; either TRBD1 or TRBD2 may fit D (5 bases each). This CDR3 contains 14 residues. V was trimmed by 4 bases and J by 8 bases, leaving 15 bases between them. CDR1 and CDR2 from the germline V gene are MDHEN and SYDVKM. DNA of the CDR3: TGTGCCAGCAGTTCCGGGGCACTTATGGATGAGCAGTTCTTC. This sequence encodes CASSSGALMDEQFF.

V usage is TRBV28 and J usage is TRBJ2-7; D gene ambiguous. This CDR3 has 12 residues. The germline V and J ends were trimmed by 5 bases and 4 bases, with 9 bases remaining between them. Germline CDR1 is MDHEN and CDR2 is SYDVKM. The CDR3 is CASSLRIYEQYF. The CDR3 DNA is TGTGCCAGCAGTCTTAGGATTTACGAGCAGTACTTC.

This clonotype was observed at least ten times. The CDR3 spells CASSVGVSESTDTQYF. The CDR3, as DNA: TGTGCCAGCAGCGTTGGGGTTAGTGAGAGCACAGATACGCAGTATTTT. The chain employs TRBV9 and TRBJ2-3; D call uncertain. CDR1 is SGDLS and CDR2 is YYNGEE in the germline V gene. Trimming left V 2 bases short and J 0 bases short, with 13 bases between. This CDR3 region has 16 residues. Using reference TRBV9 and TRBJ2-3 for the parts outside the CDR3, the full variable domain is DSGVTQTPKHLITATGQRVTLRCSPRSGDLSVYWYQQSLDQGLQFLIQYYNGEERAKGNILERFSAQQFPDLHSELNLSSLELGDSALYFCASSVGVSESTDTQYFGPGTRLTVL.

V and J are TRBV6-5 and TRBJ1-2; a weak D match, TRBD1 (6 bases). Germline assignment: CDR1 MNHEY and CDR2 SVGAGI. V was shortened by 5 bases and J by 5 bases, with 12 bases between the two germline ends. This CDR3 has 13 residues. Here the CDR3 reads CASSTDRSYGYTF. The CDR3 DNA reads TGTGCCAGCAGTACTGACAGGTCTTATGGCTACACCTTC.

This clonotype came up many times. The CDR3 DNA reads as TGTGCCAGCAGGATAAGGGATCCTAGCACAGATACGCAGTATTTT. Protein product: CASRIRDPSTDTQYF. The chain links TRBV7-9 to TRBJ2-3; no clear D gene. The germline CDR1 and CDR2 sequences are SEHNR and FQNEAQ (reference sequence). With 6 bases removed from V and 0 bases from J, the gap between germline ends came to 13 bases. The CDR3 consists of 15 residues.

Ten or more counts support this clonotype. CDR3 in amino acids: CASSEAGAGGDEQFF. In DNA, the CDR3 is TGTGCCAGCAGTGAAGCGGGAGCGGGAGGCGATGAGCAGTTCTTC. The V gene is TRBV2, the J gene TRBJ2-1; TRBD2 agrees at 9 bases. V lost 0 bases, J lost 8 bases, and 5 bases stayed unmatched. The germline CDR1 and CDR2 sequences are SNHLY and FYNNEI. This CDR3 has 15 amino acids.